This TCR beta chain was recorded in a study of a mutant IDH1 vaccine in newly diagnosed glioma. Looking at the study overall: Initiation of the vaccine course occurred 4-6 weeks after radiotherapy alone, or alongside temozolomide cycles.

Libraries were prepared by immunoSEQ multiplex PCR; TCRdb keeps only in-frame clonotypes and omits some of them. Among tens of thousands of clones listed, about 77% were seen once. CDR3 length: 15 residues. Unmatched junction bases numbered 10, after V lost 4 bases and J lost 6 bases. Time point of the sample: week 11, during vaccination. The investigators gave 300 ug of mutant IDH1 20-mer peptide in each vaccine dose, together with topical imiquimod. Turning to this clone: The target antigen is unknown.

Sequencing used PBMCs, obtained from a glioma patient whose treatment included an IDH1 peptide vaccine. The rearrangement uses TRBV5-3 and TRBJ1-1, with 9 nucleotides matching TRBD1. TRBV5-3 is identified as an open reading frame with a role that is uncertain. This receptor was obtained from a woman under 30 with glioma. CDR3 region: CARSALDRGKSEAFF. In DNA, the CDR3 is TGTGCCAGAAGCGCTCTCGACAGGGGGAAATCTGAAGCTTTCTTT.